These T cell receptor beta chains were read from a single sample in a study of blood T cell repertoires in COVID-19. Sequencing used immunoSEQ multiplex PCR; TCRdb keeps in-frame clones, though not all of them. The table lists 100,000 to 150,000 clones, 86% of them singletons. Sequenced sample: peripheral blood. The receptors were sampled from a human donor in a cohort sampled during active COVID-19. The CDR3 runs from the conserved cysteine through the conserved F or W. The D gene is left open where the match is weak. The size of a clone is reported for some rows only, either as once, few or many, or as a class for expanded clones.

j_call	d_call	v_call	clone_size	cdr3_aa	cdr3_nt
TRBJ2-7	TRBD2	TRBV27	-	CASSPGTSGSPTGEQYF	TGTGCCAGCAGTCCAGGGACTAGCGGGAGCCCAACGGGGGAGCAGTACTTC
TRBJ1-5	TRBD1	TRBV15	-	CAAGQGNQPQHF	TGTGCCGCGGGACAGGGCAATCAGCCCCAGCATTTT
TRBJ1-1	-	TRBV6-5	-	CASSWGGSRTEAFF	TGTGCCAGCAGTTGGGGGGGAAGTAGGACTGAAGCTTTCTTT
TRBJ2-2	TRBD2	TRBV6-2/TRBV6-3	-	CASSPLSGSTGELFF	TGTGCCAGCAGTCCCCTTAGCGGGAGCACCGGGGAGCTGTTTTTT
TRBJ2-3	TRBD1	TRBV5-1	-	CASSLHPGQGFITSTDTQYF	TGCGCCAGCAGCTTGCATCCGGGACAGGGTTTTATTACTAGCACAGATACGCAGTATTTT
TRBJ1-5	TRBD1	TRBV6-6	-	CASSQTGGNQPQHF	TGTGCCAGCAGCCAGACAGGGGGCAATCAGCCCCAGCATTTT
TRBJ1-3	TRBD1	TRBV6-6	-	CASGWTGLSGNTIYF	TGTGCCAGCGGCTGGACAGGGCTCTCTGGAAACACCATATATTTT
TRBJ2-7	TRBD2	TRBV28	-	CASSPPRLAGEYEQYF	TGTGCCAGCAGTCCACCGCGACTAGCGGGCGAATACGAGCAGTACTTC
TRBJ2-7	TRBD1	TRBV19	-	CASSDPGQAAREQYF	TGTGCCAGTAGCGATCCGGGACAGGCAGCACGGGAGCAGTACTTC
TRBJ1-2	-	TRBV5-1	-	CASSLGHSDDYGYTF	TGCGCCAGCAGCTTGGGACACTCAGACGACTATGGCTACACCTTC
TRBJ2-2	TRBD2	TRBV28	once	CASKALAGVGGELFF	TGTGCCAGCAAGGCTCTAGCGGGAGTCGGCGGGGAGCTGTTTTTT
TRBJ1-5	-	TRBV6-5	-	CASRISGDSNQPQHF	TGTGCCAGCAGGATTTCGGGGGATAGCAATCAGCCCCAGCATTTT
TRBJ1-2	-	TRBV19	-	CASSRQGYGYTF	TGTGCCAGTAGTAGGCAGGGCTATGGCTACACCTTC
TRBJ1-5	-	TRBV6-5	-	CASSYSRGNQPQHF	TGTGCCAGCAGTTACTCCCGGGGCAATCAGCCCCAGCATTTT
TRBJ1-6	-	TRBV18	-	CASSPPGRRGNSPLHF	TGTGCCAGCTCACCACCAGGGAGGCGAGGCAATTCACCCCTCCACTTT
TRBJ1-1	TRBD1	TRBV20-1	-	CSASGRGQVIAGTEAFF	TGCAGTGCTAGTGGGCGGGGACAGGTTATTGCGGGCACTGAAGCTTTCTTT
TRBJ2-1	TRBD2	TRBV14	-	CASSSGLAASYNEQFF	TGTGCCAGCAGCTCGGGACTAGCGGCCTCCTACAATGAGCAGTTCTTC
TRBJ1-4	-	TRBV5-5	-	CASSFTIGMSTNEKLFF	TGTGCCAGCAGCTTCACCATCGGGATGTCAACTAATGAAAAACTGTTTTTT
TRBJ1-1	-	TRBV10-3	once	CAISDPSREINTEAFF	TGTGCCATCAGTGATCCTTCAAGGGAGATAAACACTGAAGCTTTCTTT
TRBJ2-1	-	TRBV21-1	-	CASKRGVEQFF	TGTGCCAGCAAGCGGGGGGTTGAGCAGTTCTTC
TRBJ2-7	-	TRBV15	-	CATAPRQGAYEQYF	TGTGCCACCGCCCCCCGGCAGGGCGCCTACGAGCAGTACTTC
TRBJ2-7	-	TRBV25-1	-	CASSEVGARDEQYF	TGTGCCAGCAGTGAAGTGGGGGCTCGAGACGAGCAGTACTTC
TRBJ2-5	TRBD2	TRBV7-2	-	CASSQLWGSGSLETQYF	TGTGCCAGCAGCCAACTGTGGGGCAGCGGGAGTTTGGAGACCCAGTACTTC
TRBJ1-1	-	TRBV7-9	few	CASRSGTEAFF	TGTGCCAGCAGGTCCGGGACAGAAGCTTTCTTT
TRBJ2-1	-	TRBV5-1	-	CASSTTSQYEQFF	TGCGCCAGCAGCACGACTAGTCAGTATGAGCAGTTCTTC
TRBJ1-5	-	TRBV3-1/TRBV3-2	-	CASSQGGGSQHF	TGTGCCAGCAGCCAAGGGGGGGGGTCCCAGCATTTT
TRBJ2-3	TRBD2	TRBV19	-	CASSIRTSGVLLTDTQYF	TGTGCCAGTAGTATCCGGACTAGCGGCGTCCTCCTCACAGATACGCAGTATTTT
TRBJ1-2	-	TRBV5-6	-	CASSKTYYGYTF	TGTGCCAGCAGCAAAACATATTATGGCTACACCTTC
TRBJ1-2	TRBD1	TRBV4-1	-	CASSQEQGAYGYTF	TGCGCCAGCAGCCAAGAGCAGGGGGCCTATGGCTACACCTTC
TRBJ2-7	TRBD1	TRBV5-1	-	CASSYRQGLYEQYF	TGCGCCAGCAGCTACAGACAGGGGCTCTACGAGCAGTACTTC
TRBJ2-7	-	TRBV4-1	-	CASSPEAALYEQYF	TGCGCCAGCAGCCCCGAGGCGGCACTCTACGAGCAGTACTTC
TRBJ2-7	TRBD2	TRBV9	-	CASSELAGSYEQYF	TGTGCCAGCAGCGAACTAGCGGGATCCTACGAGCAGTACTTC
TRBJ2-3	TRBD2	TRBV7-2	-	CASSLRSGVTDTQYF	TGTGCCAGCAGCTTACGTAGCGGGGTCACAGATACGCAGTATTTT
TRBJ1-2	-	TRBV28	-	CASRVTGNYGYTF	TGTGCCAGCAGGGTGACAGGCAACTATGGCTACACCTTC
TRBJ2-7	-	TRBV6-2/TRBV6-3	once	CASSYLTTGTGSEEQYF	TGTGCCAGCAGTTACCTTACTACCGGGACTGGGTCGGAGGAGCAGTACTTC
TRBJ2-1	TRBD2	TRBV6-5	-	CASSSSGYNEQFF	TGTGCCAGCAGTTCTAGCGGTTACAATGAGCAGTTCTTC
TRBJ1-5	TRBD1	TRBV28	-	CASSRTGLNQPQHF	TGTGCCAGCAGCCGGACAGGGCTTAATCAGCCCCAGCATTTT
TRBJ2-7	TRBD2	TRBV28	-	CASTYPSGRAEQYF	TGTGCCAGCACCTATCCTAGCGGGAGGGCCGAGCAGTACTTC
TRBJ1-2	TRBD1	TRBV24-1	-	CATRPGQGYGYTF	TGTGCCACCAGACCGGGACAGGGCTATGGCTACACCTTC
TRBJ1-1	-	TRBV12-3/TRBV12-4	-	CASSPLLNTEAFF	TGTGCCAGCAGTCCCCTTCTGAACACTGAAGCTTTCTTT
TRBJ1-1	-	TRBV12-3/TRBV12-4	-	CASSTGSNTEAFF	TGTGCCAGCAGTACAGGGTCGAACACTGAAGCTTTCTTT
TRBJ2-1	TRBD2	TRBV7-2	-	CASSYGLAGGNEQFF	TGTGCCAGCAGCTACGGACTAGCGGGAGGGAATGAGCAGTTCTTC
TRBJ2-1	-	TRBV2	-	CASSESPGNEQFF	TGTGCCAGCAGTGAATCCCCCGGCAATGAGCAGTTCTTC
TRBJ1-4	-	TRBV15	-	CATSRDLGKGEKLFF	TGTGCCACCAGCAGAGATCTAGGCAAAGGAGAAAAACTGTTTTTT
TRBJ2-1	-	TRBV7-3	once	CASSLELGDNEQFF	TGTGCCAGCAGCTTAGAGTTAGGAGACAATGAGCAGTTCTTC
TRBJ2-6	-	TRBV9	once	CASSALSLSGANVLTF	TGTGCCAGCAGCGCGTTGTCGTTATCTGGGGCCAACGTCCTGACTTTC
TRBJ1-3	-	TRBV3-1/TRBV3-2	-	CASSRLDSFSGNTIYF	TGTGCCAGCAGCCGTTTGGACAGCTTCTCTGGAAACACCATATATTTT
TRBJ2-1	TRBD1	TRBV5-1	-	CASSLGDRDNEQFF	TGCGCCAGCAGCTTGGGGGACAGGGACAATGAGCAGTTCTTC
TRBJ2-3	-	TRBV27	-	CASSLEAGSTDTQYF	TGTGCCAGCAGTTTAGAGGCCGGGAGCACAGATACGCAGTATTTT
TRBJ2-4	-	TRBV7-9	-	CASSQTSLWAKNIQYF	TGTGCCAGCAGCCAGACAAGCCTTTGGGCCAAAAACATTCAGTACTTC
TRBJ2-7	-	TRBV4-3	-	CASSQEPGSSYEQYF	TGCGCCAGCAGCCAAGAACCCGGGAGCTCCTACGAGCAGTACTTC
TRBJ2-2	-	TRBV5-1	-	CASSLGAVIRRTGELFF	TGCGCCAGCAGCTTGGGGGCCGTTATTAGAAGGACCGGGGAGCTGTTTTTT
TRBJ1-6	-	TRBV7-8	-	CASSLVSGHPGNSPLHF	TGTGCCAGCAGCTTGGTTTCCGGCCATCCGGGGAATTCACCCCTCCACTTT
TRBJ1-1	TRBD1	TRBV18	-	CASSPQGVAMNTEAFF	TGTGCCAGCTCACCTCAGGGGGTGGCTATGAACACTGAAGCTTTCTTT
TRBJ2-7	TRBD2	TRBV4-1	-	CASSQAGSGGNEQYF	TGCGCCAGCAGCCAAGCCGGCTCGGGAGGAAACGAGCAGTACTTC
TRBJ1-5	-	TRBV20-1	-	CSASIQGVGNQPQHF	TGCAGTGCTAGTATACAGGGAGTGGGCAATCAGCCCCAGCATTTT
TRBJ1-3	-	TRBV4-3	-	CASSQELSVSGNTIYF	TGCGCCAGCAGCCAAGAACTCAGCGTCTCTGGAAACACCATATATTTT
TRBJ2-2	TRBD1	TRBV6-4	-	CASSRDSQNTGELFF	TGTGCCAGCAGTCGGGACAGCCAGAACACCGGGGAGCTGTTTTTT
TRBJ2-1	TRBD2	TRBV6-2/TRBV6-3	-	CASSYSRTSGSYNEQFF	TGTGCCAGCAGTTACTCCCGGACTAGCGGCTCCTACAATGAGCAGTTCTTC
TRBJ2-7	TRBD1	TRBV7-8	once	CASSPSVSGQGTGEQYF	TGTGCCAGCAGCCCATCCGTCTCGGGACAGGGGACAGGCGAGCAGTACTTC